Listed here are 9 T cell receptor beta chains from one sample, sequenced in a study of T-cell memory formation after mild COVID-19. Via MiXCR, TCRdb re-called the 5' RACE reads, giving one row per CDR3 protein. The data contain tens of thousands of distinct CDR3 sequences, about 7.4% of them singletons. The sequenced sample was PBMCs or a T cell subset sorted from them (not recorded which). The receptors stem from an adult woman who had mild COVID-19 (a few samples of this study predate the infection). Cell type and time point are not known.

This clonotype was seen ten or more times. The rearrangement joins TRBV7-3 to TRBJ2-5, with TRBD1 matching 8 bases. J gave up 2 bases and V 2 bases, and 7 bases lay outside the gene matches. Germline CDR1 reads SGHTA; CDR2 reads FQGTGA. The CDR3 length is 16 residues. DNA of the CDR3: TGTGCCAGCAGCTTATCATCTGGACAGGGACAAGAGACCCAGTACTTC. Its protein product is CASSLSSGQGQETQYF. Variable domain in full (rest from reference TRBV7-3 and TRBJ2-5): GAGVSQTPSNKVTEKGKYVELRCDPISGHTALYWYRQSLGQGPEFLIYFQGTGAADDSGLPNDRFFAVRPEGSVSTLKIQRTERGDSAVYLCASSLSSGQGQETQYFGPGTRLLVL.

This clonotype was observed at least ten times. The chain recombines TRBV24-1 with TRBJ1-5, with D possibly matching TRBD1 (6 bases). Germline values: CDR1 KGHDR, CDR2 SFDVKD. Trimming cost V 5 bases and J 2 bases, with 6 bases left between them. This CDR3 has 13 amino acids. Written as DNA, the CDR3 is TGTGCCACCAGTGCAGGGGGCAATCAGCCCCAGCATTTT. It yields the protein CATSAGGNQPQHF.

Ten or more counts support this clonotype. V and J are TRBV2 and TRBJ2-3; 7 positions match TRBD1. Trimming removed 4 bases from V and 0 bases from J; junction bases left unmatched: 4. Germline lookup yields CDR1 SNHLY and CDR2 FYNNEI. The CDR3 is 15 amino acids. The CDR3 bases are TGTGCCAGCAGTGGGGGGACAGCTAGCACAGATACGCAGTATTTT. Its protein product is CASSGGTASTDTQYF.

About this clonotype: A much larger clone differs by one base, so this may be a read error. The rearrangement uses TRBV7-9 and TRBJ2-7, with TRBD1 identical over 8 bases. This CDR3 spans 15 amino acids. The J segment lost 4 bases and the V segment lost 5 bases, leaving 10 bases of the junction unmatched. Per germline, CDR1 SEHNR and CDR2 FQNEAQ (reference sequence). Here the CDR3 DNA reads TGTGCCAGCAGCCATCCGCTGGGACAGGAATACGAGCAGTACTTC. Its translation: CASSHPLGQEYEQYF. Looking up the rest from reference TRBV7-9 and TRBJ2-7 gives the full variable domain: DTGVSQNPRHKITKRGQNVTFRCDPISEHNRLYWYRQTLGQGPEFLTYFQNEAQLEKSRLLSDRFSAERPKGSFSTLEIQRTEQGDSAMYLCASSHPLGQEYEQYFGPGTRLTVT.

This clonotype showed up just a few times. The chain couples TRBV3-1 to TRBJ1-2; 12 positions agree with TRBD1. After removal of 5 bases from V and 4 bases from J, the junction contained 11 bases not matched to a gene. Germline V lookup: CDR1 LGHDT, CDR2 YNNKEL (reference sequence). CDR3 length equals 17 residues. CDR3 DNA: TGTGCCAGCAGCTCTTCCGGGACAGGGGGCCGATTCTATGGCTACACCTTC. This codes for CASSSSGTGGRFYGYTF.

This clonotype was seen ten or more times. This chain connects TRBV7-2 to TRBJ1-5; D ambiguous. Germline assignment: CDR1 SGHTA and CDR2 FQGNSA. Deletions cut 5 bases from V and 2 bases from J, with 10 bases between. This CDR3 has 14 amino acids. The CDR3 nucleotides are TGTGCCAGCAGCCCCCAGTGGGGCAATCAGCCCCAGCATTTT. It specifies CASSPQWGNQPQHF.

This clonotype was recorded at least ten times. The chain carries TRBV24-1 and TRBJ2-2; weak D call: TRBD1 (5 bases). Germline CDR1 KGHDR, CDR2 SFDVKD. CDR3 length equals 16 residues. Trimming cost V 5 bases and J 5 bases, with 17 bases left between them. CDR3 loop: CATSAPRRAGTGELFF. The CDR3 DNA reads as TGTGCCACCAGTGCCCCCCGCAGGGCAGGAACCGGGGAGCTGTTTTTT.

This clonotype appeared many times. The chain is built from TRBV9 and TRBJ1-2; no firm D call. Germline V CDR1 and CDR2: SGDLS, YYNGEE. V lost 0 bases and J 6 bases, leaving 12 bases between the germline ends. This CDR3 is 14 amino acids long. CDR3 in DNA: TGTGCCAGCAGCGTAGACGAATCCGGGGATGGCTACACCTTC. Its protein is CASSVDESGDGYTF. Combining the CDR3 with reference TRBV9 and TRBJ1-2 gives the whole variable domain DSGVTQTPKHLITATGQRVTLRCSPRSGDLSVYWYQQSLDQGLQFLIQYYNGEERAKGNILERFSAQQFPDLHSELNLSSLELGDSALYFCASSVDESGDGYTFGSGTRLTVV.

This clonotype was seen many times. The DNA for the CDR3 is TGCGCCAGCAGCCAAGGACCAGGTGGCTACACCTTC. This codes for CASSQGPGGYTF. V gene TRBV4-1 combines with J gene TRBJ1-2; the D is unclear. The CDR3 spans 12 residues. Trimming left V 1 base short and J 7 bases short, with 7 bases between. Germline values: CDR1 MGHRA, CDR2 YSYEKL.